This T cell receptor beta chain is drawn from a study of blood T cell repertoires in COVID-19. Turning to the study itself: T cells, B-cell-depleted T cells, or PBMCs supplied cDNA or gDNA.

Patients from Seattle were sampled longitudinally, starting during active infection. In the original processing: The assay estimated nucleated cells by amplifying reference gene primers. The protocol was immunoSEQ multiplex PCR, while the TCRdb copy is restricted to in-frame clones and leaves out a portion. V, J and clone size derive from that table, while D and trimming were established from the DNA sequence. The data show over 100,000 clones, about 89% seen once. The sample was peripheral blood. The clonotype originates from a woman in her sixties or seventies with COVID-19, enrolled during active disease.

CDR3 protein: CAWSVSANYGYTF. CDR3 sequence (DNA): TGTGCCTGGAGTGTAAGCGCTAACTATGGCTACACCTTC. The chain joins TRBV30 to TRBJ1-2; no clear D. Per germline, CDR1 GTSNPN and CDR2 SVGIG (reference sequence). Trimming removed 0 bases from V and 0 bases from J, with 5 bases in between. The length of the CDR3 is 13 residues.